This is a list of T cell receptor beta chains from one sample in a study of cytomegalovirus exposure and HLA in healthy donors. Profiled with immunoSEQ multiplex PCR; TCRdb holds only in-frame clones, not every one. The sample has about 140,000 clones; roughly four fifths are singletons. Sample: PBMCs. Receptors were obtained from a woman aged 45 to 65 in good health and CMV-seropositive. CDR3s include the opening cysteine and the closing phenylalanine or tryptophan. Fields, in order: V gene, J gene, D gene, clone size, CDR3 protein, CDR3 DNA. D genes are given only for firm matches. The size of a clone is reported for some rows only, either as once, few or many, or as a class for expanded clones.

v_call: TRBV4-2
j_call: TRBJ2-3
d_call: TRBD2
clone_size: .
cdr3_aa: CASSQDRGVDTQYF
cdr3_nt: TGTGCCAGCAGCCAAGATCGGGGGGTGGATACGCAGTATTTT

v_call: TRBV30
j_call: TRBJ2-3
d_call: .
clone_size: few
cdr3_aa: CAWTGRFTDTQYF
cdr3_nt: TGTGCCTGGACCGGCAGGTTCACAGATACGCAGTATTTT

v_call: TRBV19
j_call: TRBJ2-1
d_call: TRBD2
clone_size: .
cdr3_aa: CASSIGGLADLTGNEQFF
cdr3_nt: TGTGCCAGTAGTATAGGGGGACTAGCGGATTTAACTGGGAATGAGCAGTTCTTC

v_call: TRBV11-3
j_call: TRBJ2-1
d_call: .
clone_size: .
cdr3_aa: CASSPDSSSYNEQFF
cdr3_nt: TGTGCCAGCAGCCCCGACAGCAGCTCCTACAATGAGCAGTTCTTC

v_call: TRBV11-3
j_call: TRBJ2-2
d_call: TRBD2
clone_size: .
cdr3_aa: CASSPLAGGNGELFF
cdr3_nt: TGTGCCAGCAGCCCGCTAGCGGGGGGCAACGGGGAGCTGTTTTTT

v_call: TRBV7-6
j_call: TRBJ2-2
d_call: .
clone_size: .
cdr3_aa: CASSLVSTTGELFF
cdr3_nt: TGTGCCAGCAGCTTAGTTAGTACCACCGGGGAGCTGTTTTTT

v_call: TRBV7-2
j_call: TRBJ2-3
d_call: .
clone_size: .
cdr3_aa: CASSSNAGGDTQYF
cdr3_nt: TGTGCCAGCAGCTCTAACGCCGGCGGAGATACGCAGTATTTT

v_call: TRBV5-1
j_call: TRBJ1-3
d_call: TRBD1
clone_size: .
cdr3_aa: CASSLPTGSGNTIYF
cdr3_nt: TGCGCCAGCAGCTTGCCGACAGGGTCTGGAAACACCATATATTTT

v_call: TRBV6-1
j_call: TRBJ1-4
d_call: .
clone_size: once
cdr3_aa: CASVPKLVGEKLFF
cdr3_nt: TGTGCCAGCGTCCCTAAATTGGTCGGTGAAAAACTGTTTTTT

v_call: TRBV25-1
j_call: TRBJ2-7
d_call: .
clone_size: .
cdr3_aa: CASSEPGVSEQYF
cdr3_nt: TGTGCCAGCAGTGAACCAGGGGTCAGCGAGCAGTACTTC

v_call: TRBV4-3
j_call: TRBJ1-4
d_call: .
clone_size: .
cdr3_aa: CASSQEGAREEKLFF
cdr3_nt: TGCGCCAGCAGCCAAGAGGGGGCGAGGGAGGAAAAACTGTTTTTT

v_call: TRBV2
j_call: TRBJ1-2
d_call: TRBD1
clone_size: .
cdr3_aa: CASSDFGTGGESHGYTF
cdr3_nt: TGTGCCAGCAGTGATTTCGGGACAGGGGGCGAGAGTCATGGCTACACCTTC

v_call: TRBV18
j_call: TRBJ1-5
d_call: .
clone_size: .
cdr3_aa: CASSDSLYSNQPQHF
cdr3_nt: TGTGCCAGCTCCGACAGCTTATATAGCAATCAGCCCCAGCATTTT

v_call: TRBV29-1
j_call: TRBJ1-1
d_call: .
clone_size: few
cdr3_aa: CSVAVNTEAFF
cdr3_nt: TGCAGCGTTGCAGTGAACACTGAAGCTTTCTTT

v_call: TRBV23-1
j_call: TRBJ1-1
d_call: TRBD1
clone_size: once
cdr3_aa: CASSQPRQGRAFF
cdr3_nt: TGCGCCAGCAGTCAACCCAGACAGGGGAGGGCTTTCTTT

v_call: TRBV2
j_call: TRBJ2-1
d_call: .
clone_size: .
cdr3_aa: CASSEGRRGFTYNEQFF
cdr3_nt: TGCGCCAGCAGTGAGGGTCGGCGGGGTTTTACCTACAATGAGCAGTTCTTC

v_call: TRBV7-2
j_call: TRBJ2-1
d_call: TRBD2
clone_size: few
cdr3_aa: CASSLVVGRGGQYNEQFF
cdr3_nt: TGTGCCAGCAGCTTAGTAGTGGGCCGGGGGGGCCAGTACAATGAGCAGTTCTTC

v_call: TRBV30
j_call: TRBJ1-6
d_call: TRBD1
clone_size: .
cdr3_aa: CARSDRGNSPLHF
cdr3_nt: TGTGCCCGATCGGACAGGGGGAATTCACCCCTCCACTTT

v_call: TRBV9
j_call: TRBJ2-5
d_call: TRBD2
clone_size: .
cdr3_aa: CASSVGASGGRETQYF
cdr3_nt: TGTGCCAGCAGCGTCGGAGCTAGCGGGGGCCGGGAGACCCAGTACTTC

v_call: TRBV4-1
j_call: TRBJ2-7
d_call: TRBD1
clone_size: .
cdr3_aa: CASSQVGDRGRNEQYF
cdr3_nt: TGCGCCAGCAGCCAAGTGGGGGACAGGGGGCGCAACGAGCAGTACTTC

v_call: TRBV29-1
j_call: TRBJ2-2
d_call: .
clone_size: .
cdr3_aa: CSVEDPGLARGELFF
cdr3_nt: TGCAGCGTTGAAGACCCTGGACTGGCTAGAGGGGAGCTGTTTTTT

v_call: TRBV19
j_call: TRBJ1-1
d_call: TRBD1
clone_size: .
cdr3_aa: CASSIPQGGNTEAFF
cdr3_nt: TGTGCCAGTAGTATCCCCCAGGGGGGGAACACTGAAGCTTTCTTT

v_call: TRBV29-1
j_call: TRBJ2-3
d_call: TRBD2
clone_size: .
cdr3_aa: CSVGASGGMDTQYF
cdr3_nt: TGCAGCGTTGGGGCTAGCGGGGGGATGGATACGCAGTATTTT

v_call: TRBV19
j_call: TRBJ1-4
d_call: TRBD1
clone_size: .
cdr3_aa: CATGQGGNEKLFF
cdr3_nt: TGTGCCACCGGACAGGGGGGTAATGAAAAACTGTTTTTT

v_call: TRBV28
j_call: TRBJ2-7
d_call: .
clone_size: .
cdr3_aa: CASSLIGREQYF
cdr3_nt: TGTGCCAGCAGTTTAATTGGCCGCGAGCAGTACTTC

v_call: TRBV7-9
j_call: TRBJ2-7
d_call: TRBD1
clone_size: .
cdr3_aa: CASSPRTGRHEQYF
cdr3_nt: TGTGCCAGCAGCCCGCGGACAGGGAGACACGAGCAGTACTTC

v_call: TRBV5-6
j_call: TRBJ2-7
d_call: TRBD1
clone_size: .
cdr3_aa: CASSLVQGAYEQYF
cdr3_nt: TGTGCCAGCAGCTTGGTACAGGGGGCTTACGAGCAGTACTTC

v_call: TRBV12-5
j_call: TRBJ2-3
d_call: TRBD1
clone_size: .
cdr3_aa: CASGLGGGADTQYF
cdr3_nt: TGTGCTAGTGGTTTGGGAGGGGGCGCTGATACGCAGTATTTT

v_call: TRBV20-1
j_call: TRBJ2-4
d_call: .
clone_size: .
cdr3_aa: CSARVGGIQYF
cdr3_nt: TGCAGTGCTAGAGTAGGGGGCATTCAGTACTTC

v_call: TRBV7-2
j_call: TRBJ2-1
d_call: .
clone_size: once
cdr3_aa: CASEGRERARNEQFF
cdr3_nt: TGTGCCAGCGAGGGGCGGGAACGGGCACGCAATGAGCAGTTCTTC

v_call: TRBV7-3
j_call: TRBJ2-1
d_call: TRBD2
clone_size: .
cdr3_aa: CASSGSGGTSYNEQFF
cdr3_nt: TGTGCCAGCAGCGGTAGCGGGGGAACGTCCTACAATGAGCAGTTCTTC

v_call: TRBV6-1
j_call: TRBJ1-1
d_call: .
clone_size: .
cdr3_aa: CASTPPGLRAFF
cdr3_nt: TGTGCCAGCACTCCCCCGGGACTTAGGGCTTTCTTT

v_call: TRBV7-3
j_call: TRBJ1-1
d_call: .
clone_size: .
cdr3_aa: CASSLSAGAGDAFF
cdr3_nt: TGTGCCAGCAGCTTAAGCGCAGGGGCGGGAGACGCTTTCTTT

v_call: TRBV5-1
j_call: TRBJ2-1
d_call: .
clone_size: .
cdr3_aa: CASSLAFVGVVNEQFF
cdr3_nt: TGCGCCAGCAGCTTGGCCTTTGTCGGGGTGGTGAATGAGCAGTTCTTC

v_call: TRBV5-4
j_call: TRBJ2-2
d_call: TRBD2
clone_size: .
cdr3_aa: CASSSAGGPDGELFF
cdr3_nt: TGTGCCAGCAGCTCAGCGGGGGGGCCGGACGGGGAGCTGTTTTTT

v_call: TRBV5-1
j_call: TRBJ1-5
d_call: .
clone_size: .
cdr3_aa: CASSTDGGSDQPQHF
cdr3_nt: TGCGCCAGCAGTACGGACGGTGGGAGTGATCAGCCCCAGCATTTT

v_call: TRBV5-6
j_call: TRBJ2-5
d_call: .
clone_size: .
cdr3_aa: CASSIKPGTETQYF
cdr3_nt: TGTGCCAGCAGTATAAAACCGGGTACAGAGACCCAGTACTTC

v_call: TRBV7-2
j_call: TRBJ2-5
d_call: .
clone_size: .
cdr3_aa: CASSLDLTAQETQYF
cdr3_nt: TGTGCCAGCAGCTTAGATTTGACAGCTCAAGAGACCCAGTACTTC

v_call: TRBV28
j_call: TRBJ2-7
d_call: TRBD1
clone_size: .
cdr3_aa: CASSLSRDRGLPYEQYF
cdr3_nt: TGTGCCAGCAGTTTGTCCCGGGACAGGGGGCTACCCTACGAGCAGTACTTC

v_call: TRBV20-1
j_call: TRBJ1-2
d_call: .
clone_size: .
cdr3_aa: CSARLTLPTF
cdr3_nt: TGCAGTGCCAGACTTACTCTCCCCACCTTC

v_call: TRBV6-5
j_call: TRBJ1-5
d_call: .
clone_size: .
cdr3_aa: CASGLNQPQHF
cdr3_nt: TGTGCCAGCGGCCTCAATCAGCCCCAGCATTTT

v_call: TRBV11-2
j_call: TRBJ2-1
d_call: .
clone_size: .
cdr3_aa: CASSLLFWTASYNEQFF
cdr3_nt: TGTGCCAGCAGCTTACTTTTCTGGACTGCATCTTACAATGAGCAGTTCTTC

v_call: TRBV11-3
j_call: TRBJ2-2
d_call: .
clone_size: .
cdr3_aa: CASSTRGRGLMSGELFF
cdr3_nt: TGTGCCAGCAGCACAAGGGGGAGGGGTTTGATGTCCGGGGAGCTGTTTTTT

v_call: TRBV6-1
j_call: TRBJ1-4
d_call: .
clone_size: few
cdr3_aa: CASSELGGEGLFF
cdr3_nt: TGTGCCAGCAGTGAACTGGGGGGGGAAGGACTGTTTTTT

v_call: TRBV28
j_call: TRBJ2-1
d_call: TRBD2
clone_size: .
cdr3_aa: CASSLRAKALAGAYNEQFF
cdr3_nt: TGTGCCAGCAGTTTACGGGCCAAGGCGCTAGCGGGGGCCTACAATGAGCAGTTCTTC

v_call: TRBV5-8
j_call: TRBJ2-1
d_call: TRBD2
clone_size: .
cdr3_aa: CASSFLRGAYNEQFF
cdr3_nt: TGTGCCAGCAGCTTCTTGCGGGGGGCGTACAATGAGCAGTTCTTC

v_call: TRBV7-2
j_call: TRBJ1-3
d_call: .
clone_size: .
cdr3_aa: CASSSLGVGNTIYF
cdr3_nt: TGTGCCAGCAGCTCTCTCGGGGTTGGAAACACCATATATTTT

v_call: TRBV5-1
j_call: TRBJ2-5
d_call: .
clone_size: .
cdr3_aa: CASSLRTTEETQYF
cdr3_nt: TGCGCCAGCAGCTTGAGGACAACTGAGGAGACCCAGTACTTC

v_call: TRBV6-1
j_call: TRBJ2-7
d_call: .
clone_size: .
cdr3_aa: CARRGDSSLEQYF
cdr3_nt: TGTGCCAGAAGGGGTGACTCTTCCCTCGAGCAGTACTTC

v_call: TRBV11-2
j_call: TRBJ1-4
d_call: .
clone_size: .
cdr3_aa: CASSHGDSNEKLFF
cdr3_nt: TGTGCCAGCAGCCACGGCGACAGTAATGAAAAACTGTTTTTT

v_call: TRBV2
j_call: TRBJ2-2
d_call: TRBD2
clone_size: .
cdr3_aa: CASRPTSGGYANTGELFF
cdr3_nt: TGTGCCAGCAGGCCAACTAGCGGGGGGTACGCGAACACCGGGGAGCTGTTTTTT